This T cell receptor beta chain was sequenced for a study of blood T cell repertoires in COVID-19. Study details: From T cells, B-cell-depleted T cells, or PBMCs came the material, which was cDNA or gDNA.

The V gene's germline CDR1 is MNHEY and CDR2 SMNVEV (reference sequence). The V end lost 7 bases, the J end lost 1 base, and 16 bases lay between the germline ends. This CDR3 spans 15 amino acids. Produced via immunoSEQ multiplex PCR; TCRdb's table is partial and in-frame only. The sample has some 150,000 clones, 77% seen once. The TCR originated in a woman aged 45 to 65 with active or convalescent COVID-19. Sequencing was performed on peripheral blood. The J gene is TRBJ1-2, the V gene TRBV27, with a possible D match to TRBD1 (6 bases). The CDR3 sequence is CASKLQGGGNYGYTF. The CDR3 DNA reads TGTGCCAGCAAGTTACAGGGCGGGGGTAACTATGGCTACACCTTC.